These 10 T cell receptor beta chains were sequenced from one sample in a study of cytomegalovirus exposure and HLA in healthy donors (TCRdb year 2017). Libraries were prepared through the immunoSEQ multiplex PCR assay. For the multiplex PCR, a mixture combining 60 forward primers for TCR Vbeta segments and 13 reverse primers for TCR Jbeta segments was used. The immuneACCESS repertoire file appears here via TCRdb, limited to in-frame rearrangements. These files lack a portion of the clones; in checked studies, under half of the deficit traces to unresolved V genes, and the cause of the others is not known. A total of tens of thousands of clones appear in this sample, roughly 64% of them only once. Of the sample, 6% to 9.5% falls within the top ten clones. The specimen was PBMCs. These receptors were obtained from a man aged 35 to 55 in good health and CMV-seropositive.

CDR3 coding DNA: TGTGCCAGCAGCTTAGGACCAGGGTCGCACTACGAGCAGTACTTC. Its translation: CASSLGPGSHYEQYF. This rearrangement joins TRBV11-2 to TRBJ2-7, with D possibly being TRBD1 (5 bases). Trimming shortened V by 1 base and J by 3 bases, and 13 bases separated the two germline ends. Germline values: CDR1 SGHAT, CDR2 FQNNGV. This CDR3 has 15 residues.

The CDR3 DNA is TGTGCCAGCAGCCCAAGAGGCGAGAGCCACGAGCAGTACTTC. This gives the protein CASSPRGESHEQYF. The rearrangement links TRBV11-3 to TRBJ2-7; D remains ambiguous. Germline-derived CDR1 and CDR2 are SGHNT and YENEEA. Trimming took 5 bases from V and 5 from J, leaving 16 bases between them. The CDR3 is 14 amino acids. Variable domain in full (rest from reference TRBV11-3 and TRBJ2-7): EAGVVQSPRYKIIEKKQPVAFWCNPISGHNTLYWYLQNLGQGPELLIRYENEEAVDDSQLPKDRFSAERLKGVDSTLKIQPAELGDSAVYLCASSPRGESHEQYFGPGTRLTVT.

The sample holds a few counts of this clone. V and J are TRBV28 and TRBJ1-2, with 7 bases identical to TRBD1. Germline V CDR1 and CDR2: MDHEN, SYDVKM. There are 14 residues in the CDR3. Trimming removed 6 bases from V and 4 bases from J; junction bases left unmatched: 8. CDR3 amino acids: CASRTRTGSYGYTF. CDR3 DNA: TGTGCCAGCAGAACAAGGACAGGATCCTATGGCTACACCTTC.

The chain uses TRBV29-1 and TRBJ1-1; TRBD1 agrees at 7 bases. Losses at the gene ends were 3 bases for V and 1 base for J; bases not matched to a gene: 2. The germline gives CDR1 SQVTM, CDR2 ANQGSEA. The CDR3 has 13 residues. CDR3 protein: CSVDRGSNTEAFF. For the CDR3, the DNA is TGCAGCGTTGACAGGGGGTCGAACACTGAAGCTTTCTTT.

This clone appeared a few times. The chain has TRBV29-1 and TRBJ2-1, with TRBD2 matching 7 bases. Trimming at V came to 6 bases and at J to 10 bases, leaving 6 bases not matched to a gene. Germline values: CDR1 SQVTM, CDR2 ANQGSEA. The CDR3 spans 11 residues. The CDR3 coding sequence is TGCAGCGTCGCTCTAGCGGACGAGCAGTTCTTC. This gives the protein CSVALADEQFF.

The V call is TRBV2, the J call TRBJ2-1; 10 positions match TRBD2. Germline V CDR1 and CDR2: SNHLY, FYNNEI. The CDR3 covers 15 residues. Trimming at V came to 6 bases and at J to 5 bases, leaving 7 bases not matched to a gene. DNA of the CDR3: TGTGCCAGCAGCTGGACTAGCGGACTGGACAATGAGCAGTTCTTC. Translated: CASSWTSGLDNEQFF.

The V gene is TRBV5-1, the J gene TRBJ1-5; TRBD1 matches 7 bases. There are 15 residues in the CDR3. Germline V CDR1 and CDR2: SGHRS, YFSETQ. Trimming took 4 bases from V and 6 from J; bases not matched to a gene: 10. The chain's CDR3 is CASSPGTDGGQPQHF. The DNA of the CDR3 is TGCGCCAGCAGCCCCGGGACAGACGGAGGTCAGCCCCAGCATTTT. Full variable domain (rest looked up from reference TRBV5-1 and TRBJ1-5): KAGVTQTPRYLIKTRGQQVTLSCSPISGHRSVSWYQQTPGQGLQFLFEYFSETQRNKGNFPGRFSGRQFSNSRSEMNVSTLELGDSALYLCASSPGTDGGQPQHFGDGTRLSIL.

This clone was seen a single time. J is TRBJ2-1 and V is TRBV6-1; TRBD2 aligns across 11 bases. The CDR3 has 15 amino acids. Germline V gene lookup returns CDR1 MNHNS and CDR2 SASEGT. V lost 2 bases, J lost 6 bases, and 3 bases stayed unmatched. The CDR3 DNA is TGTGCCAGCAGTGAATTTAGCGGGGGGGCCAATGAGCAGTTCTTC. Protein sequence: CASSEFSGGANEQFF.

This chain joins TRBV14 and TRBJ2-2, with TRBD1 as a possible D gene (5 bases). The ends were cut back, 4 bases at V and 2 bases at J, with 11 bases in the middle. The CDR3 is 15 residues long. Germline CDR1 reads SGHDN; CDR2 reads FVKESK. CDR3 nucleotide sequence: TGTGCCAGCAGCCGTATGGACACTAACACCGGGGAGCTGTTTTTT. Its translation is CASSRMDTNTGELFF.

V is TRBV28 and J is TRBJ2-1, with a possible D match to TRBD2 (5 bases). CDR1 MDHEN and CDR2 SYDVKM come from the germline V gene. V was trimmed by 2 bases and J by 4 bases, leaving 15 bases between them. This CDR3 comprises 16 residues. This CDR3 is CASSLVGLDGYNEQFF. The CDR3 bases are TGTGCCAGCAGTTTAGTCGGACTTGACGGGTACAATGAGCAGTTCTTC.